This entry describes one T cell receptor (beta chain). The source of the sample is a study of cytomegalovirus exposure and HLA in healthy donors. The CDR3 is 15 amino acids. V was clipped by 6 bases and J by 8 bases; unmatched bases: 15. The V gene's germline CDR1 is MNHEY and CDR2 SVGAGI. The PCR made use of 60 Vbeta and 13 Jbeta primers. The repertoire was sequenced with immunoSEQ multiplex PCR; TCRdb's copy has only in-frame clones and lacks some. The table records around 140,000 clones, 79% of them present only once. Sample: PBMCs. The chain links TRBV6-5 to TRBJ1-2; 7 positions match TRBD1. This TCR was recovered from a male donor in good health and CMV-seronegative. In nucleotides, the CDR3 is TGTGCCAGCAGCCCCGAGCTAGGGGGCGCGGGCGGCTACACCTTC. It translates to CASSPELGGAGGYTF.